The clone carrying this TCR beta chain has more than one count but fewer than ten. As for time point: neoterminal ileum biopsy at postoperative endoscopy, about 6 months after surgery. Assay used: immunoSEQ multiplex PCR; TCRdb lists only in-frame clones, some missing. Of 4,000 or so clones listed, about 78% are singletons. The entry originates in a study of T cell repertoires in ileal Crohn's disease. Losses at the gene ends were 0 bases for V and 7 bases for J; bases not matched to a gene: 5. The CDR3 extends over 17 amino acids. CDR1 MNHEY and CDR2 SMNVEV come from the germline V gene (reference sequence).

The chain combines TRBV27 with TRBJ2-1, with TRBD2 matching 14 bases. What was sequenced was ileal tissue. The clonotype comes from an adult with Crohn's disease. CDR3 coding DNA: TGTGCCAGCAGTTTATCTCTGACTAGCGGGGGGGCTAATGAGCAGTTCTTC. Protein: CASSLSLTSGGANEQFF.